A single sample is the source of the 19 T cell receptor beta chains below, sequenced in a study of shared T cell receptors in the human thymus (dated by TCRdb to the early 2020s). Receptor amplification or capture employed the immunoSEQ multiplex PCR assay. TCRdb's version of the immuneACCESS table is confined to in-frame rearrangements and falls short of the full clone set. An unresolved V gene accounts for under half of the shortfall where checked; the remainder is of unknown origin. Across this sample there are over 650,000 clones, with over 75% seen only once. In total, the top ten clones hold under 0.01% of the sample. The same sample was also used in a study of human thymus T cells.

The sequencing input was thymocytes. These receptors all come from a boy younger than two with a congenital heart defect. Donor details come from another sample of the same person, matched by shared clones.

This chain uses TRBV30 with TRBJ2-7, with a weak D call TRBD2 (5 bases). Germline CDR1 and CDR2: GTSNPN and SVGIG (reference sequence). The V gene lost 3 bases and the J gene lost 0 bases, with 15 bases spanning the gap. The CDR3 has 15 amino acids. The CDR3 DNA sequence: TGTGCCTGGAGCCCTAGACTAAAAAGCTCCTACGAGCAGTACTTC. The encoded protein is CAWSPRLKSSYEQYF.

CDR3 DNA: TGTGCCAGCAGTTTAGGGGGGGCTGGCTCGGAAGAGACCCAGTACTTC. Protein: CASSLGGAGSEETQYF. The rearrangement links TRBV28 to TRBJ2-5, with a weak D call TRBD2 (7 bases). The CDR3 length is 16 residues. The germline gives CDR1 MDHEN, CDR2 SYDVKM. Trimming took off 2 bases at V and 3 bases at J, with 16 bases between the two ends.

In DNA form, the CDR3 reads TGTGCCAGCAGTCACAGGGGGTATAGTCAGCCCCAGCATTTT. Protein sequence: CASSHRGYSQPQHF. V gene TRBV7-2 combines with J gene TRBJ1-5; 8 nucleotides line up with TRBD1. CDR3 length: 14 amino acids. Germline V gives CDR1 SGHTA, CDR2 FQGNSA. Trimming at V came to 6 bases and at J to 6 bases, leaving 7 bases not matched to a gene.

J is TRBJ2-1 and V is TRBV7-9, with D perhaps TRBD2 (5 bases). V was cut by 6 bases and J by 10 bases, with 10 bases left in between. The CDR3 contains 11 residues. CDR1 SEHNR and CDR2 FQNEAQ come from the germline V gene (reference sequence). CDR3 sequence (DNA): TGTGCCAGCAGGAAAACGGGGGAGCAGTTCTTC. It codes for CASRKTGEQFF.

The chain combines TRBV15 with TRBJ1-1; D call uncertain. In germline, CDR1 is LNHNV, CDR2 YYDKDF (reference sequence). CDR3 size: 15 residues. V was pared by 5 bases and J by 1 base, with 14 bases between. CDR3 sequence reads: CATSQVLRENTEAFF. Here the CDR3 DNA reads TGTGCCACCAGCCAGGTCCTAAGAGAGAACACTGAAGCTTTCTTT.

The J gene is TRBJ2-7, the V gene TRBV28, with 8 bases matching TRBD1. This CDR3 contains 14 residues. CDR1 MDHEN and CDR2 SYDVKM come from the germline V gene. Trimming cost V 4 bases and J 1 base; bases outside gene matches: 3. The CDR3 region is CASSCRTGSYEQYF. CDR3 nucleotide sequence: TGTGCCAGCAGTTGCCGGACAGGGTCCTACGAGCAGTACTTC.

V usage is TRBV5-1 and J usage is TRBJ2-1; 9 nucleotides agree with TRBD2. The length of the CDR3 is 17 residues. The V gene end was trimmed by 4 bases and the J gene end by 6 bases; junction bases not matched to a gene: 14. CDR1 is SGHRS and CDR2 is YFSETQ in the germline V gene. The CDR3 region has the DNA TGCGCCAGCAGCCTCCCCCTAGCGGGGCCACGGGGCAATGAGCAGTTCTTC. It is translated as CASSLPLAGPRGNEQFF.

V gene TRBV4-2 combines with J gene TRBJ2-1, with 9 bases aligning to TRBD2. CDR1 and CDR2 from the germline V gene are LGHNA and YNFKEQ. V shed 0 bases, J shed 7 bases, and the junction held 16 bases outside the gene matches. The CDR3 is made up of 19 amino acids. The CDR3 here is CASSQDGIGGGATGNEQFF. CDR3 DNA sequence: TGTGCCAGCAGCCAAGATGGGATAGGCGGGGGGGCAACGGGGAATGAGCAGTTCTTC.

The J gene is TRBJ2-7, the V gene TRBV28; TRBD1 matches at 7 bases. In germline, CDR1 is MDHEN, CDR2 SYDVKM. The CDR3 length is 14 residues. V was clipped by 5 bases and J by 2 bases; unmatched bases: 6. The CDR3 region has the DNA TGTGCCAGCAGTCCGCAGGACAGGCCCTACGAGCAGTACTTC. This sequence encodes CASSPQDRPYEQYF.

This sequence joins TRBV28 and TRBJ1-2, with 8 bases aligning to TRBD1. Germline CDR1 is MDHEN and CDR2 is SYDVKM. CDR3 size: 12 residues. V dropped 6 bases and J dropped 7; count of bases not matched to a gene: 4. The CDR3, as DNA: TGTGCCAGCAGCCGAGGGACAGGTGGCTACACCTTC. Translation: CASSRGTGGYTF.

This chain links TRBV6-6 with TRBJ2-7; a weak D match, TRBD1 (6 bases). V lost 8 bases to trimming and J lost 3 bases, with 20 bases between them. The CDR3 has 15 amino acids. CDR1 MNHNY and CDR2 SVGAGI come from the germline V gene (reference sequence). The DNA of the CDR3 is TGTGCCAGCGTACCAGGGACACGCTTAATCTACGAGCAGTACTTC. As protein: CASVPGTRLIYEQYF.

The rearrangement uses TRBV5-1 and TRBJ2-3; 13 nucleotides match TRBD2. This CDR3 has 15 amino acids. With 7 bases clipped from V and 1 base from J, the junction kept 3 bases outside the gene matches. The germline V gene has CDR1 SGHRS and CDR2 YFSETQ. This chain's CDR3 is CASLGLAGGTDTQYF. The CDR3 DNA follows: TGCGCCAGCCTTGGACTAGCGGGGGGCACAGATACGCAGTATTTT.

The rearrangement uses TRBV6-1 and TRBJ1-5, with D possibly matching TRBD1 (6 bases). Trimming cost V 3 bases and J 1 base, with 16 bases left between them. The CDR3 spans 17 residues. Germline V gene sequence: CDR1 MNHNS, CDR2 SASEGT. CDR3 bases: TGTGCCAGCAGTGATTTGTCGGACAGACGAAGCAATCAGCCCCAGCATTTT. It translates to CASSDLSDRRSNQPQHF.

The chain couples TRBV28 to TRBJ1-4; D may be TRBD1 (6 bases). V shed 7 bases and J shed 3 bases, with 15 bases lying between them. This CDR3 has 15 residues. Germline-derived CDR1 and CDR2 are MDHEN and SYDVKM. CDR3 sequence: CASNLGPGANEKLFF. Written as DNA, the CDR3 is TGTGCCAGCAACTTGGGGCCAGGGGCTAATGAAAAACTGTTTTTT.

The V gene is TRBV6-1, the J gene TRBJ2-1; tentatively, D is TRBD2 (6 bases). V was trimmed by 2 bases and J by 8 bases, leaving 7 bases between them. The CDR3 sequence is 12 residues long. Looked up from germline, CDR1 is MNHNS and CDR2 is SASEGT. CDR3 in amino acids: CASSECGDEQFF. CDR3 in DNA: TGTGCCAGCAGTGAATGCGGGGATGAGCAGTTCTTC.

This rearrangement joins TRBV28 to TRBJ2-1; D is possibly TRBD2 (5 bases). Between the trimmed V and J ends, which lost 2 bases and 7 bases, there was a span of 18 bases. Looked up from germline, CDR1 is MDHEN and CDR2 is SYDVKM. There are 16 residues in the CDR3. DNA for the CDR3: TGTGCCAGCAGTTTAGGTCAGAAAGAGGGTTGGAATGAGCAGTTCTTC. Protein sequence: CASSLGQKEGWNEQFF.

This chain joins TRBV7-2 and TRBJ1-5; the D gene is possibly TRBD1 (5 bases). CDR1 and CDR2 (germline): SGHTA, FQGNSA. This CDR3 contains 13 residues. Deletions cut 5 bases from V and 1 base from J, with 6 bases between. CDR3 in amino acids: CASSRQSNQPQHF. The DNA of the CDR3 is TGTGCCAGCAGCCGACAGAGCAATCAGCCCCAGCATTTT.

This rearrangement joins TRBV5-1 to TRBJ1-2, with 12 bases aligning to TRBD1. The junction had 7 bases not matched to a gene; V was cut back by 7 bases and J by 6 bases. CDR3 length: 14 residues. Germline CDR1 is SGHRS and CDR2 is YFSETQ. The DNA for the CDR3 is TGCGCCAGCTCGACGGGACAGGGGGCGAATGGCTACACCTTC. Encoded protein: CASSTGQGANGYTF.

As DNA, the CDR3 is TGCGCCAGCAGCCAAGCGAGGACAGATCCCCTGAATAATGAAAAACTGTTTTTT. Translation gives CASSQARTDPLNNEKLFF. V gene TRBV4-3 combines with J gene TRBJ1-4; D possibly corresponds to TRBD1 (6 bases). V lost 1 base, J lost 4 bases, and 19 bases lay in between. The CDR3 spans 18 residues. Germline CDR1 is LGHNA and CDR2 is YSLEER.